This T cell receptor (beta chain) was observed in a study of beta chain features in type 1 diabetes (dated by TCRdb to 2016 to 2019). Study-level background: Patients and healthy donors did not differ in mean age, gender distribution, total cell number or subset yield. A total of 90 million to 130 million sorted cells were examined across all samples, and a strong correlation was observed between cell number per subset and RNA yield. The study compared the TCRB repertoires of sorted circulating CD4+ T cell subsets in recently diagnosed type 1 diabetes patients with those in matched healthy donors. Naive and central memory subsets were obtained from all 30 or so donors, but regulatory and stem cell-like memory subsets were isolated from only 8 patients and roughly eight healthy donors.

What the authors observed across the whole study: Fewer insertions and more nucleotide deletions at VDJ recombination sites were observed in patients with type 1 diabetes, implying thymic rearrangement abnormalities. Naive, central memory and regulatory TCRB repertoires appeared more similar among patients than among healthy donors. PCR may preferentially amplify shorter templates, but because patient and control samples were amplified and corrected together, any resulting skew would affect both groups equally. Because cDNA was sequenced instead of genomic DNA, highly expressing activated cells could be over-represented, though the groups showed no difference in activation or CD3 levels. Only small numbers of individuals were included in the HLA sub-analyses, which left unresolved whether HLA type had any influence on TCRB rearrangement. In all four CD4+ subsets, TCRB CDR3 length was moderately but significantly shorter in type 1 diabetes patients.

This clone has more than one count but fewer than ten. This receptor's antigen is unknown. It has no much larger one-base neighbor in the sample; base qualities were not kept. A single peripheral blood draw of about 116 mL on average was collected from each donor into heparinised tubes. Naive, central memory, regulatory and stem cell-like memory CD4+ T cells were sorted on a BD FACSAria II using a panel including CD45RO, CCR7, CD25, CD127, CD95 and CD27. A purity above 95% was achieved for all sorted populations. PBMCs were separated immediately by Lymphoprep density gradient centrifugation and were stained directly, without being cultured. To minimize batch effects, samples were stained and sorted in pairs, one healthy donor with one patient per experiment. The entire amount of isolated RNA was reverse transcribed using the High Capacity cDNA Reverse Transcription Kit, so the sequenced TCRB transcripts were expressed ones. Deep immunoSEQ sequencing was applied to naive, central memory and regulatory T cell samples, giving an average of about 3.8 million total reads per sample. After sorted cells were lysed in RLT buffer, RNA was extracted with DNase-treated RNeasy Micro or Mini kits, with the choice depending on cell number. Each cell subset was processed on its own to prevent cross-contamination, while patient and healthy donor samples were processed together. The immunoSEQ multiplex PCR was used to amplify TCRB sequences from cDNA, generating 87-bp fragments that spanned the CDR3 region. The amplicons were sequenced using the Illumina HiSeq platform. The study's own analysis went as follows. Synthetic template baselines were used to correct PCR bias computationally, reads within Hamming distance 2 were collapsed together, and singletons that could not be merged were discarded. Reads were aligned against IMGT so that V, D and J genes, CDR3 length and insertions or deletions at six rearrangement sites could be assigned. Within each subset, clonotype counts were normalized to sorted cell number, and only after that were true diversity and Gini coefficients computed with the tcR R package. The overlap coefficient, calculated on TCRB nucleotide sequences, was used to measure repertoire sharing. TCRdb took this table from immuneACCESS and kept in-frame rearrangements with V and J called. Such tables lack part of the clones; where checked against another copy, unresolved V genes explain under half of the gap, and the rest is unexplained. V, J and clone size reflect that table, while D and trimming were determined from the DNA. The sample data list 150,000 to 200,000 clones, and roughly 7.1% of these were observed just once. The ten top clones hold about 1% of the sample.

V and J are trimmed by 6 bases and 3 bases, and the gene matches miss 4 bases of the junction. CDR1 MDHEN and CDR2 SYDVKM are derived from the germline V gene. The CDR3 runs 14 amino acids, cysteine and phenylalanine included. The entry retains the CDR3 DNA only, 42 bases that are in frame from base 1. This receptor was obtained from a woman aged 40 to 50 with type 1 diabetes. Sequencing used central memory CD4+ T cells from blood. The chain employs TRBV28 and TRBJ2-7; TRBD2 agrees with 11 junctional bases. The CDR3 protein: CASRRTSGYYEQYF. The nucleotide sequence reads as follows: TGTGCCAGCAGGCGGACTAGCGGGTACTACGAGCAGTACTTC.